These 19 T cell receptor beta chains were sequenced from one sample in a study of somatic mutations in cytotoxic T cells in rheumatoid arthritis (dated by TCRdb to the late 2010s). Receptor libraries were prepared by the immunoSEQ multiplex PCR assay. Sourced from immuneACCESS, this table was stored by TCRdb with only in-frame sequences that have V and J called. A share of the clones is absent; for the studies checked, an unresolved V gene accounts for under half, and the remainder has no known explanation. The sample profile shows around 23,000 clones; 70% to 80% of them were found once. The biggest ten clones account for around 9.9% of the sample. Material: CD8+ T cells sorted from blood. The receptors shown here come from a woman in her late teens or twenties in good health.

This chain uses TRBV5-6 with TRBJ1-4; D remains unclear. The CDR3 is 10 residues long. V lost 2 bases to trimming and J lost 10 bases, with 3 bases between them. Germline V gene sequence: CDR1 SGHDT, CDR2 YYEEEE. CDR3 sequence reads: CASSFGKLFF. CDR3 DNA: TGTGCCAGCAGCTTCGGAAAACTGTTTTTT.

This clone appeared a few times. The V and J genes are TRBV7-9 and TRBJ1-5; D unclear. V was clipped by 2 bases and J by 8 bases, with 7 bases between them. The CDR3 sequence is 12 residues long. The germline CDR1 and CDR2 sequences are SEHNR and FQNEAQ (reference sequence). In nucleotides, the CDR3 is TGTGCCAGCAGCTTATGGTCGGAGCCCCAGCATTTT. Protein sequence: CASSLWSEPQHF.

In nucleotides, the CDR3 is TGTGCCAGCAGCCAAGTTACTAGCGGGGGGTCGGAATTCTTC. It specifies CASSQVTSGGSEFF. This chain uses TRBV14 with TRBJ2-1; 12 bases map to TRBD2. Germline loops: CDR1 SGHDN, CDR2 FVKESK. The CDR3 spans 14 residues. V dropped 1 base and J dropped 16; count of bases not matched to a gene: 8.

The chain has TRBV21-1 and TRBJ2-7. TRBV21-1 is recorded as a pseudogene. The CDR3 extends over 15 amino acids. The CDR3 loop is CASSNRSGTVYEQYF. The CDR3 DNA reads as TGTGCCAGCAGCAATAGATCAGGGACGGTCTACGAGCAGTACTTC.

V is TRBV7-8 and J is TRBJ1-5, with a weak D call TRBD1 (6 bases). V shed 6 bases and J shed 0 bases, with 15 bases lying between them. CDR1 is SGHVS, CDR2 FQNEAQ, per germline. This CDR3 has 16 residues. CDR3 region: CASSSTGTYSNQPQHF. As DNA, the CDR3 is TGTGCCAGCAGTTCTACCGGGACATATAGCAATCAGCCCCAGCATTTT.

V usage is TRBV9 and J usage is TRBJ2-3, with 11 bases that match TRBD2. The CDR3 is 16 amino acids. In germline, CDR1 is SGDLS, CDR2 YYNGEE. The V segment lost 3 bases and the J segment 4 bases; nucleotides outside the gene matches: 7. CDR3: CASSAPLAGGADTQYF. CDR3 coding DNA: TGTGCCAGCAGCGCCCCCCTAGCGGGGGGCGCAGATACGCAGTATTTT.

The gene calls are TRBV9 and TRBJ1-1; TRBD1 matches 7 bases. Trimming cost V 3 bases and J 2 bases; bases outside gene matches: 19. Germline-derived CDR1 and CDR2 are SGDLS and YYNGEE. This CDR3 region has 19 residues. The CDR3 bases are TGTGCCAGCAGCGGTAGATCCCCGACAGGGTTAGAGGTTAACACTGAAGCTTTCTTT. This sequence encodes CASSGRSPTGLEVNTEAFF.

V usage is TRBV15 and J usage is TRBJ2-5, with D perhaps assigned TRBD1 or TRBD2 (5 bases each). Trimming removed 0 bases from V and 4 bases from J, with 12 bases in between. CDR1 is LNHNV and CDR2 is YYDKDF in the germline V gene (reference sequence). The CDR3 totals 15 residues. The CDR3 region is CATSREGDLGETQYF. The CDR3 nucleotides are TGTGCCACCAGCAGAGAGGGGGATCTTGGAGAGACCCAGTACTTC. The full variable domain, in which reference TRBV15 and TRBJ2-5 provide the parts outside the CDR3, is DAMVIQNPRYQVTQFGKPVTLSCSQTLNHNVMYWYQQKSSQAPKLLFHYYDKDFNNEADTPDNFQSRRPNTSFCFLDIRSPGLGDTAMYLCATSREGDLGETQYFGPGTRLLVL.

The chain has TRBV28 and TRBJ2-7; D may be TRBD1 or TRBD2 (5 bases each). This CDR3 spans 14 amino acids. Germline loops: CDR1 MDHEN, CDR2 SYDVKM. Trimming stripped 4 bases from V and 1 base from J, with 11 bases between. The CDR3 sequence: CASSSWDGSYEQYV. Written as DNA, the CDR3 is TGTGCCAGCAGTTCCTGGGACGGGTCCTACGAGCAGTACGTC.

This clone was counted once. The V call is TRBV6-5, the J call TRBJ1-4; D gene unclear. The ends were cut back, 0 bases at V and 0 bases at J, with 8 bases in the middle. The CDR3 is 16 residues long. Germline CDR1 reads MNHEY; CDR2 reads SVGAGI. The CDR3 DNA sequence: TGTGCCAGCAGTTACTCTCCCTGGGCAACTAATGAAAAACTGTTTTTT. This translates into CASSYSPWATNEKLFF.

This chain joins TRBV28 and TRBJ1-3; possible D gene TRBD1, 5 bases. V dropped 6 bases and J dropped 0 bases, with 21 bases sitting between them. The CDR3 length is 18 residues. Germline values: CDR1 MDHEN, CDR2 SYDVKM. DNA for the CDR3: TGTGCCAGCAGCCTCGGGGGGACTGATTATCACTCTGGAAACACCATATATTTT. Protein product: CASSLGGTDYHSGNTIYF.

CDR3 sequence: CASSEGRLDTQYF. The CDR3, as DNA: TGCGCCAGCAGTGAGGGCCGACTAGATACGCAGTATTTT. The rearrangement joins TRBV23-1 to TRBJ2-3; tentatively, D is TRBD2 (5 bases). TRBV23-1 is labeled an ORF, and its function is uncertain. The CDR3 is 13 amino acids. Trimming cost V 5 bases and J 5 bases, with 11 bases left between them.

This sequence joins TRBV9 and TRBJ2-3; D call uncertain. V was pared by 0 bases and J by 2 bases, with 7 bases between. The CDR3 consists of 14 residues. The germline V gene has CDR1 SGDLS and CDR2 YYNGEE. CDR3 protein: CASSVDGFTDTQYF. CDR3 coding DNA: TGTGCCAGCAGCGTAGATGGCTTCACAGATACGCAGTATTTT.

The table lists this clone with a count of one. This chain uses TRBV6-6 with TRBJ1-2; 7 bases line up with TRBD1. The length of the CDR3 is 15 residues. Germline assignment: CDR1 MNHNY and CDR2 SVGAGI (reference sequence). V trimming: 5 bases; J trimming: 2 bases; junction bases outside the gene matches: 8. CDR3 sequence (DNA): TGTGCCAGCAGTCCTACTCCGACAGGGAACTATGGCTACACCTTC. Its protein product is CASSPTPTGNYGYTF.

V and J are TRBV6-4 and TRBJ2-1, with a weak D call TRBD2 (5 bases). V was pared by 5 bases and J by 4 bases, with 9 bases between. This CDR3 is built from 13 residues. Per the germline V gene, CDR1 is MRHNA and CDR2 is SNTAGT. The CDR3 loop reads CASSSWEYNEQFF. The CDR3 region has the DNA TGTGCCAGCAGTAGTTGGGAGTACAATGAGCAGTTCTTC.

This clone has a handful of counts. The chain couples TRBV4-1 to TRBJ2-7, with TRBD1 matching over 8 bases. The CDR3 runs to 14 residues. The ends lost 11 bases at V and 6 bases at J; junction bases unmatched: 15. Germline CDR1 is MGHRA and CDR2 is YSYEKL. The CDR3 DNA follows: TGCGCCGCCCCCTCGGGACAGGTAAGATGCGAGCAGTACTTC. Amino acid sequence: CAAPSGQVRCEQYF.

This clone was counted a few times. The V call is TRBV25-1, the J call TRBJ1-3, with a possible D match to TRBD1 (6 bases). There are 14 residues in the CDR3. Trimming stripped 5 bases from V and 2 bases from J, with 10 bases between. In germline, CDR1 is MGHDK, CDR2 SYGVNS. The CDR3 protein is CASSTQGTGNTIYF. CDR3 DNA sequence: TGTGCCAGCAGTACACAGGGTACTGGAAACACCATATATTTT.

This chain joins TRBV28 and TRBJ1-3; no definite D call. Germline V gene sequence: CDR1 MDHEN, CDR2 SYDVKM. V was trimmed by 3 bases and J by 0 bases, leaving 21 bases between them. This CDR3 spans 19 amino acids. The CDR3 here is CASSLVGLEGISSGNTIYF. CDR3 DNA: TGTGCCAGCAGTTTGGTGGGGTTAGAAGGGATATCCTCTGGAAACACCATATATTTT.

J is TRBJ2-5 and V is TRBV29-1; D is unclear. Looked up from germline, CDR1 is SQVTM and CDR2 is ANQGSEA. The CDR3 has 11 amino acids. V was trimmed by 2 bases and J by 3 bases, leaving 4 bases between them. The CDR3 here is CSVEWKETQYF. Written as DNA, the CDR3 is TGCAGCGTTGAATGGAAAGAGACCCAGTACTTC.